Below are 15 T cell receptor beta chains sequenced from a single sample in a study of response to subunit inactivated influenza vaccine. Each CDR3 protein gets one entry after TCRdb re-called the RT-PCR reads with MiXCR. Altogether about 500,000 distinct CDR3 sequences are present, approximately 7.8% being singletons, with the ten largest covering around 13%. The specimen was PBMCs from blood, collected around 25 months after vaccination. The origin of the receptors is a man between 50 and 70 years old who received an inactivated influenza vaccine.

This clonotype has at least ten counts. This rearrangement joins TRBV11-2 to TRBJ2-5; 12 bases map to TRBD2. The CDR3 is made up of 15 amino acids. The V gene end was trimmed by 6 bases and the J gene end by 5 bases; junction bases not matched to a gene: 7. CDR1 is SGHAT, CDR2 FQNNGV, per germline. In DNA form, the CDR3 reads TGTGCCAGCAGTCTAGCGGGAGGGAGAGGGGAGACCCAGTACTTC. Its translation: CASSLAGGRGETQYF. Combining the CDR3 with reference TRBV11-2 and TRBJ2-5 gives the whole variable domain EAGVAQSPRYKIIEKRQSVAFWCNPISGHATLYWYQQILGQGPKLLIQFQNNGVVDDSQLPKDRFSAERLKGVDSTLKIQPAKLEDSAVYLCASSLAGGRGETQYFGPGTRLLVL.

Many counts were recorded for this clonotype. V usage is TRBV20-1 and J usage is TRBJ1-5; the D gene is possibly TRBD1 (6 bases). Germline-derived CDR1 and CDR2 are DFQATT and SNEGSKA (reference sequence). Trimming pared 2 bases from V and 1 base from J, leaving 18 bases between. This CDR3 has 17 residues. The DNA for the CDR3 is TGCAGTGCTAGAAGAACAACAGGGCTTATGAGCAATCAGCCCCAGCATTTT. Its protein product is CSARRTTGLMSNQPQHF.

This clonotype was observed a handful of times. This chain links TRBV12-3 or TRBV12-4 with TRBJ1-5, with 8 bases fitting TRBD1. CDR3 length equals 15 residues. V trimming: 6 bases; J trimming: 2 bases; junction bases outside the gene matches: 6. The CDR3 loop reads CASSQGASGNQPQHF. The CDR3 DNA reads TGTGCCAGCAGCCAGGGGGCGTCTGGCAATCAGCCCCAGCATTTT.

The table lists this clonotype with many counts. The rearrangement links TRBV6-2 or TRBV6-3 to TRBJ2-3; TRBD2 might be the D (5 bases). CDR3 size: 13 residues. CDR1 is MNHEY, CDR2 SVGEGT, per germline. The ends were cut back, 6 bases at V and 7 bases at J, with 14 bases in the middle. CDR3 protein: CASSLPGIYTQYF. CDR3 DNA sequence: TGTGCCAGCAGCCTGCCGGGGATTTATACGCAGTATTTT.

This clonotype was found many times. DNA for the CDR3: TGTGCCAGCAGTTACGCGGGGTTCTACGAGCAGTACTTC. Its protein product is CASSYAGFYEQYF. V and J are TRBV6-2 or TRBV6-3 and TRBJ2-7; maybe TRBD2 (6 bases). The CDR3 is 13 residues long. Between the trimmed V and J ends, which lost 2 bases and 3 bases, there was a span of 8 bases. Germline V gene lookup returns CDR1 MNHEY and CDR2 SVGEGT.

This clonotype was seen only a few times. The chain carries TRBV6-1 and TRBJ2-1, with 9 bases that match TRBD2. The germline gives CDR1 MNHNS, CDR2 SASEGT. V was pared by 1 base and J by 7 bases, with 8 bases of the junction left unmatched. This CDR3 comprises 16 residues. The CDR3 sequence is CASSEVSSGGSNEQFF. CDR3 nucleotide sequence: TGTGCCAGCAGTGAAGTGAGTAGCGGGGGATCGAATGAGCAGTTCTTC.

The genes are TRBV2 and TRBJ2-5, with no clear D. The CDR3 is made up of 15 amino acids. From germline, CDR1 is SNHLY and CDR2 FYNNEI. With 0 bases removed from V and 0 bases from J, the gap between germline ends came to 8 bases. The CDR3, as DNA: TGTGCCAGCAGTGAAGCCGGCAGGAACCAAGAGACCCAGTACTTC. This sequence encodes CASSEAGRNQETQYF.

This clonotype was observed at least ten times. V and J are TRBV30 and TRBJ2-2, with D possibly TRBD2 on 6 matching bases. V was cut by 0 bases and J by 1 base, with 18 bases left in between. The CDR3 is made up of 18 amino acids. Germline-derived CDR1 and CDR2 are GTSNPN and SVGIG (reference sequence). The CDR3 coding sequence is TGTGCCTGGAGTGTACGGAGGGGCAGGGCAAAGAACACCGGGGAGCTGTTTTTT. Translating gives CAWSVRRGRAKNTGELFF.

This clonotype came up many times. CDR3 amino acids: CSARDILSNQPQHF. DNA for the CDR3: TGCAGTGCTAGAGATATTCTTAGCAATCAGCCCCAGCATTTT. The chain combines TRBV20-1 with TRBJ1-5, with no clear D. The germline gives CDR1 DFQATT, CDR2 SNEGSKA (reference sequence). Trimming took off 0 bases at V and 0 bases at J, with 6 bases between the two ends. The CDR3 spans 14 residues.

This clonotype appeared many times. V gene TRBV6-5 combines with J gene TRBJ2-5, with 11 bases that match TRBD2. This CDR3 contains 15 residues. Germline CDR1 reads MNHEY; CDR2 reads SVGAGI. The J segment lost 4 bases and the V segment lost 4 bases, leaving 5 bases of the junction unmatched. CDR3 protein: CASSFSGGARETQYF. In DNA form, the CDR3 reads TGTGCCAGCAGTTTTAGCGGGGGGGCGCGAGAGACCCAGTACTTC.

This clonotype came up many times. The rearrangement uses TRBV29-1 and TRBJ2-4; D might be TRBD1 (7 bases). CDR3 size: 15 residues. V was shortened by 5 bases and J by 4 bases, with 18 bases between the two germline ends. CDR1 is SQVTM, CDR2 ANQGSEA, per germline. In DNA form, the CDR3 reads TGCAGCGTTTCAGGGGGGATAGAGCCGAAAAACATTCAGTACTTC. Protein sequence: CSVSGGIEPKNIQYF.

This clonotype has a handful of counts. This sequence joins TRBV5-1 and TRBJ2-5; D may be TRBD1 (6 bases). This CDR3 contains 16 residues. Germline lookup yields CDR1 SGHRS and CDR2 YFSETQ. V was clipped by 1 base and J by 2 bases, with 15 bases between them. CDR3 DNA sequence: TGCGCCAGCAGCTTGATGGGGGCGCAGATACAAGAGACCCAGTACTTC. Translated, it gives CASSLMGAQIQETQYF.

J is TRBJ2-2 and V is TRBV5-1; 8 nucleotides agree with TRBD2. Germline CDR1 SGHRS, CDR2 YFSETQ. The V gene end was trimmed by 0 bases and the J gene end by 2 bases; junction bases not matched to a gene: 3. This CDR3 region has 16 residues. The CDR3 nucleotides are TGCGCCAGCAGCTTGGGGACTAGCCTAAACACCGGGGAGCTGTTTTTT. It codes for CASSLGTSLNTGELFF.

This clonotype has only a few counts. This sequence joins TRBV10-3 and TRBJ2-3; D assignment may be TRBD1 or TRBD2 (5 bases each). This CDR3 region has 15 residues. Germline lookup yields CDR1 ENHRY and CDR2 SYGVKD. Between the trimmed V and J ends, which lost 11 bases and 0 bases, there was a span of 18 bases. This chain's CDR3 is CASHGALKSTDTQYF. The DNA of the CDR3 is TGTGCCTCTCACGGGGCTCTCAAAAGCACAGATACGCAGTATTTT.

This clonotype was detected many times. This chain uses TRBV12-3 or TRBV12-4 with TRBJ1-2; D is undetermined. Between the trimmed V and J ends, which lost 5 bases and 0 bases, there was a span of 10 bases. This CDR3 comprises 14 residues. CDR3 residues: CASSLTGSNYGYTF. CDR3 nucleotides: TGTGCCAGCAGTCTCACCGGATCTAACTATGGCTACACCTTC.